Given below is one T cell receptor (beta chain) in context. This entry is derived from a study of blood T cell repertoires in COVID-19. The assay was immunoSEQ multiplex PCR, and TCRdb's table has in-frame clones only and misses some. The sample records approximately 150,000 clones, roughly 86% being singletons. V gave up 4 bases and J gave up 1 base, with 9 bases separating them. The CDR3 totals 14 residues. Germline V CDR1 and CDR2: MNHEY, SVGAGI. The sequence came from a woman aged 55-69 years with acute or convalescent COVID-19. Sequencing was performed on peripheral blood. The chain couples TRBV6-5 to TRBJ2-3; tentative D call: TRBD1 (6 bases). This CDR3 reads CASSSYRGTDTQYF. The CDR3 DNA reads TGTGCCAGCAGTTCCTACAGGGGCACAGATACGCAGTATTTT.